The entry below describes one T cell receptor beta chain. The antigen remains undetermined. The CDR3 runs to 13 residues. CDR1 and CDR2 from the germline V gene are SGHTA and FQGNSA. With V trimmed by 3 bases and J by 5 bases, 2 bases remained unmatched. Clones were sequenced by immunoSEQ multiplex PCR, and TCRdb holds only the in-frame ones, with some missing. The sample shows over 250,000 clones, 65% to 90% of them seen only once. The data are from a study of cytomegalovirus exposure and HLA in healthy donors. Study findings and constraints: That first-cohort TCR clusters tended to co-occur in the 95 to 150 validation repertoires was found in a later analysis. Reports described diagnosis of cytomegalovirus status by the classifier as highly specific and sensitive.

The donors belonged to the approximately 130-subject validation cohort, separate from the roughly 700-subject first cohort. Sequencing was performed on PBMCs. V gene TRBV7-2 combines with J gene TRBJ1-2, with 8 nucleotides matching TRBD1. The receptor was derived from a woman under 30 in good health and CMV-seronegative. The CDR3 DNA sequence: TGTGCCAGCAGCTTGGGACAGGTTTATGGCTACACCTTC. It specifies CASSLGQVYGYTF.